Following are 11 T cell receptor beta chains from one sample sequenced in a study of T-cell memory formation after mild COVID-19. TCRdb ran MiXCR on the 5' RACE reads and lists one entry per CDR3 protein. The data hold approximately 190,000 distinct CDR3 sequences, with approximately 20% observed a single time. The source material was PBMCs or a T cell subset sorted from them (not recorded which). The receptors were sampled from an adult woman who had mild COVID-19 (a few samples of this study predate the infection). Cell type and time point are not known.

This CDR3 is CASSSQGTLTDTQYF. The DNA for the CDR3 is TGTGCCAGCAGTTCTCAGGGGACACTCACAGATACGCAGTATTTT. The genes are TRBV6-6 and TRBJ2-3, with D perhaps matching TRBD1 (6 bases). Looked up from germline, CDR1 is MNHNY and CDR2 is SVGAGI (reference sequence). The CDR3 has 15 amino acids. The germline V and J ends were trimmed by 4 bases and 2 bases, with 13 bases remaining between them.

The chain employs TRBV4-1 and TRBJ2-7; TRBD2 might be the D (5 bases). The CDR3 consists of 13 residues. Trimming cost V 5 bases and J 0 bases, with 8 bases left between them. The germline gives CDR1 MGHRA, CDR2 YSYEKL. The DNA of the CDR3 is TGCGCCAGCAGCAGGGAGACCTCCTACGAGCAGTACTTC. Translating gives CASSRETSYEQYF.

This clonotype was seen a few times. The genes are TRBV24-1 and TRBJ2-5; TRBD1 matches at 11 bases. The CDR3 is made up of 15 amino acids. The V gene's germline CDR1 is KGHDR and CDR2 SFDVKD. V was clipped by 2 bases and J by 5 bases; unmatched bases: 3. Written as DNA, the CDR3 is TGTGCCACCAGTGATTGGACAGGGGGCTGGGAGACCCAGTACTTC. It is translated as CATSDWTGGWETQYF.

This clonotype was recorded a few times. The rearrangement uses TRBV7-9 and TRBJ2-1; D gene ambiguous. The germline CDR1 and CDR2 sequences are SEHNR and FQNEAQ (reference sequence). With 3 bases removed from V and 0 bases from J, the gap between germline ends came to 18 bases. The CDR3 is 18 amino acids. The CDR3 DNA is TGTGCCAGCAGCTTCTCTTTGGGGTCGGGTGACTCCTACAATGAGCAGTTCTTC. This encodes CASSFSLGSGDSYNEQFF.

The chain joins TRBV5-1 to TRBJ2-5; D may be TRBD1 (5 bases). V lost 4 bases and J 5 bases, leaving 12 bases between the germline ends. Germline CDR1 reads SGHRS; CDR2 reads YFSETQ. The CDR3 runs to 13 residues. CDR3 nucleotide sequence: TGCGCCAGCAGCCCCTCGACAGTTGAGACCCAGTACTTC. Translating it yields CASSPSTVETQYF. Full variable domain (outside the CDR3, taken from reference TRBV5-1 and TRBJ2-5): KAGVTQTPRYLIKTRGQQVTLSCSPISGHRSVSWYQQTPGQGLQFLFEYFSETQRNKGNFPGRFSGRQFSNSRSEMNVSTLELGDSALYLCASSPSTVETQYFGPGTRLLVL.

The chain employs TRBV20-1 and TRBJ2-7, with TRBD1 matching 7 bases. V lost 4 bases and J lost 3; bases outside the gene matches: 6. Germline values: CDR1 DFQATT, CDR2 SNEGSKA (reference sequence). This CDR3 has 13 amino acids. The CDR3 DNA reads as TGCAGTGCTACCGTCGGGACAGTCTACGAGCAGTACTTC. Amino acids: CSATVGTVYEQYF.

This clonotype was seen a handful of times. The rearrangement joins TRBV4-1 to TRBJ2-3; 8 nucleotides align to TRBD1. Germline V CDR1 and CDR2: MGHRA, YSYEKL. This CDR3 has 18 residues. Trimming removed 0 bases from V and 1 base from J; junction bases left unmatched: 9. The CDR3 nucleotides are TGCGCCAGCAGCCAAGATGCGTGGACAGGGTCGGGCACAGATACGCAGTATTTT. Translated, it gives CASSQDAWTGSGTDTQYF.

This clonotype was found a few times. V usage is TRBV27 and J usage is TRBJ2-2, with unresolved D. This CDR3 has 15 amino acids. Germline V lookup: CDR1 MNHEY, CDR2 SMNVEV (reference sequence). Trimming stripped 5 bases from V and 4 bases from J, with 14 bases between. Here the CDR3 DNA reads TGTGCCAGCAGTCCAAGGAGCGTGGCCACCGGGGAGCTGTTTTTT. This encodes CASSPRSVATGELFF.

V usage is TRBV23-1 and J usage is TRBJ1-1; no reliable D call. TRBV23-1 is sorted into the ORF group, with uncertain function. Trimming took off 2 bases at V and 0 bases at J, with 13 bases between the two ends. The CDR3 loop spans 16 amino acids. The CDR3 nucleotides read TGCGCCAGCAGTCAAGGAGAACGGGGAGTGAACACTGAAGCTTTCTTT. It translates to CASSQGERGVNTEAFF.

This clonotype was recorded a few times. The rearrangement joins TRBV2 to TRBJ1-2; weak D call: TRBD1 (5 bases). Germline V gene data show CDR1 as SNHLY and CDR2 as FYNNEI. Trimming took 5 bases from V and 6 from J, leaving 16 bases between them. The CDR3 is 14 residues long. DNA for the CDR3: TGTGCCAGCAGTTCAACAGGATCTTCGGATGGCTACACCTTC. Its protein is CASSSTGSSDGYTF. Full variable domain (remainder filled in from reference TRBV2 and TRBJ1-2): EPEVTQTPSHQVTQMGQEVILRCVPISNHLYFYWYRQILGQKVEFLVSFYNNEISEKSEIFDDQFSVERPDGSNFTLKIRSTKLEDSAMYFCASSSTGSSDGYTFGSGTRLTVV.

The chain is built from TRBV6-5 and TRBJ1-1; a possible D gene is TRBD1 (6 bases). The CDR3 is made up of 16 amino acids. Trimming took off 7 bases at V and 0 bases at J, with 18 bases between the two ends. Germline V gene sequence: CDR1 MNHEY, CDR2 SVGAGI. For the CDR3, the DNA is TGTGCCAGCAAACTACAGGGACCCGGGGTGAACACTGAAGCTTTCTTT. Amino acids: CASKLQGPGVNTEAFF.